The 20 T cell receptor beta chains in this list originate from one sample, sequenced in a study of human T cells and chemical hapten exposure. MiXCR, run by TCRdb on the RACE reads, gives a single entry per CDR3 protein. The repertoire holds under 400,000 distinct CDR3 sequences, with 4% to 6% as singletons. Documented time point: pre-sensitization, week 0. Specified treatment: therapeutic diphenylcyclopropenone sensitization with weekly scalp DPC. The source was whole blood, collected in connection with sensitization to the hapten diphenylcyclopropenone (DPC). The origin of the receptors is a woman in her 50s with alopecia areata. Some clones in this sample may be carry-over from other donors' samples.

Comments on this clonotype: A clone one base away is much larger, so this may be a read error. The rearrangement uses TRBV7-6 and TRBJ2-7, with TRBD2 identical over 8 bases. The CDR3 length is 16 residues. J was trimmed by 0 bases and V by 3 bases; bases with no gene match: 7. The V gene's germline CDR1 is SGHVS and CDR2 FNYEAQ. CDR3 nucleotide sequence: TGTGCCAGCAGCTTGGATGAACTAGCGGACTCCTACGAGCAGTACTTC. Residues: CASSLDELADSYEQYF. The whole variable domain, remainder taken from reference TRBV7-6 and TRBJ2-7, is GAGVSQSPRYKVTKRGQDVALRCDPISGHVSLYWYRQALGQGPEFLTYFNYEAQQDKSGLPNDRFSAERPEGSISTLTIQRTEQRDSAMYRCASSLDELADSYEQYFGPGTRLTVT.

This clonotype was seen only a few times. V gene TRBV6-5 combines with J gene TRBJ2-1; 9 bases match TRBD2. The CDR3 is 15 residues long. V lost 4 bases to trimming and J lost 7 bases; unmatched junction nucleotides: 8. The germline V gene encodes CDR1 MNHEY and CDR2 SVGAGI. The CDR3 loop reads CASSLRSSGINEQFF. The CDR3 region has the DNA TGTGCCAGCAGTTTACGTTCTAGCGGGATAAATGAGCAGTTCTTC.

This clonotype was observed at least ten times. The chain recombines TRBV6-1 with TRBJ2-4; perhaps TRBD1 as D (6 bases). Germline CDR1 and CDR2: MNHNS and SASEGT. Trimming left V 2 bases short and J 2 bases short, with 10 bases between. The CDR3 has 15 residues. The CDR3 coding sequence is TGTGCCAGCAGTGAATTAGGACAGCCCAAAAACATTCAGTACTTC. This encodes CASSELGQPKNIQYF.

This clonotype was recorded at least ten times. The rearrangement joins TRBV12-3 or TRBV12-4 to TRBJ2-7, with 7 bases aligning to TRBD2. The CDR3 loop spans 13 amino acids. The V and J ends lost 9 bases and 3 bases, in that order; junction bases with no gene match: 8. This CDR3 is CASTGREYYEQYF. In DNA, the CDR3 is TGTGCCAGTACTGGGCGGGAGTACTACGAGCAGTACTTC.

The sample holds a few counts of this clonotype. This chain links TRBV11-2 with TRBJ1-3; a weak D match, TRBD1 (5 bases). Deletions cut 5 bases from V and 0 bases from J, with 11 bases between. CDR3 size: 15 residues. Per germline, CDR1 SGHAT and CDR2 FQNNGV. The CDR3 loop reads CASSQTGVSGNTIYF. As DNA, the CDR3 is TGTGCCAGCAGCCAGACGGGGGTCTCTGGAAACACCATATATTTT. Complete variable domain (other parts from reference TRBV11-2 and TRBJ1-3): EAGVAQSPRYKIIEKRQSVAFWCNPISGHATLYWYQQILGQGPKLLIQFQNNGVVDDSQLPKDRFSAERLKGVDSTLKIQPAKLEDSAVYLCASSQTGVSGNTIYFGEGSWLTVV.

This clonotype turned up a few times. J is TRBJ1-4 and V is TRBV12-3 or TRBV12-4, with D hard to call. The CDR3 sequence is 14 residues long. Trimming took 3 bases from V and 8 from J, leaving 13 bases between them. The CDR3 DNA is TGTGCCAGCAGTTTGGGCGGCGGCAAAGAAAAACTGTTTTTT. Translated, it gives CASSLGGGKEKLFF.

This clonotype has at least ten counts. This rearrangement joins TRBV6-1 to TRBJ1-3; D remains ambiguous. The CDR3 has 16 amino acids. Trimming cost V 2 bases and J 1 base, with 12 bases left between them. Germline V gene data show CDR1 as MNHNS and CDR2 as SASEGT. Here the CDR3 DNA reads TGTGCCAGCAGTGAAATAAGGGTCCGGTCTGGAAACACCATATATTTT. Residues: CASSEIRVRSGNTIYF.

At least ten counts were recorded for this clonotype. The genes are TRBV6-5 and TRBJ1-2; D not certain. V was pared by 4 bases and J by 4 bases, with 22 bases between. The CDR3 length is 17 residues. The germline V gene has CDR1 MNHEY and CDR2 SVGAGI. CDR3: CASSSPGGRGLGYGYTF. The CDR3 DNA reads TGTGCCAGCAGTTCCCCCGGCGGGAGAGGTTTAGGCTATGGCTACACCTTC.

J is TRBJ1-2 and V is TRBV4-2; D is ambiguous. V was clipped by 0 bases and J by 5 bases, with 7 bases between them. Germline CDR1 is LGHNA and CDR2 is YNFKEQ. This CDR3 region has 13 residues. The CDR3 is CASSQEVGYGYTF. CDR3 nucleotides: TGTGCCAGCAGCCAAGAAGTCGGGTATGGCTACACCTTC.

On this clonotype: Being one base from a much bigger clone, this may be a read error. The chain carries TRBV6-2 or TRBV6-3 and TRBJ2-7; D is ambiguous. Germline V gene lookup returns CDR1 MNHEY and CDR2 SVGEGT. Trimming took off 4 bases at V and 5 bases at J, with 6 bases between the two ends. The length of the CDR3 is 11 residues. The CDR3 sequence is CASSSAHEQYF. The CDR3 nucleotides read TGTGCCAGCAGTTCCGCCCACGAGCAGTACTTC.

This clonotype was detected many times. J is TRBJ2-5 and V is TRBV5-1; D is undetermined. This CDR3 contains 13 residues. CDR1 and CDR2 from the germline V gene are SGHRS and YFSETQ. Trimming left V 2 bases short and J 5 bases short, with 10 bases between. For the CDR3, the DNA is TGCGCCAGCAGCTTCGGACCAGAGGAGACCCAGTACTTC. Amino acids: CASSFGPEETQYF.

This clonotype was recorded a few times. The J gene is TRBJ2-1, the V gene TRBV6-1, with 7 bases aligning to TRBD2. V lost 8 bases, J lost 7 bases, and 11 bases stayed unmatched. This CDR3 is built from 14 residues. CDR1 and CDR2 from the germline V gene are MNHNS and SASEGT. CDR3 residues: CASHPLGGVNEQFF. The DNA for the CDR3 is TGTGCCAGCCACCCTTTGGGGGGGGTGAATGAGCAGTTCTTC.

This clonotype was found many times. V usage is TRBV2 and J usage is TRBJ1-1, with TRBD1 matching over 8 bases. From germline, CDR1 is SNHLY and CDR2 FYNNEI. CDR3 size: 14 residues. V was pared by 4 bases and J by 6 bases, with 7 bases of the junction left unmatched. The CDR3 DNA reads TGTGCCAGCAGTGTAGGACAGGGCTCCGCTGAAGCTTTCTTT. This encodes CASSVGQGSAEAFF.

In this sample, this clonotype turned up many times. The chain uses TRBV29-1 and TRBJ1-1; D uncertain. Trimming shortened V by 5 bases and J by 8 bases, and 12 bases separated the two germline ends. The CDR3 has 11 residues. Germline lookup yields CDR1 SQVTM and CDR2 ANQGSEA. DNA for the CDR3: TGCAGCGTTCGAGGAGGGAAGGAAGCTTTCTTT. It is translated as CSVRGGKEAFF.

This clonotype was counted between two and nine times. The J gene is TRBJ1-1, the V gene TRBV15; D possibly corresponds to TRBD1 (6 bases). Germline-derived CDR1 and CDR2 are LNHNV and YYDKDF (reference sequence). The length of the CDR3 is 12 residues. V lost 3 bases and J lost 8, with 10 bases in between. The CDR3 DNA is TGTGCCACCAGCAGTGCCGGGACAGAAGCTTTCTTT. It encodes CATSSAGTEAFF. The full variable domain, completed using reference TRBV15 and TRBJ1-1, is DAMVIQNPRYQVTQFGKPVTLSCSQTLNHNVMYWYQQKSSQAPKLLFHYYDKDFNNEADTPDNFQSRRPNTSFCFLDIRSPGLGDTAMYLCATSSAGTEAFFGQGTRLTVV.

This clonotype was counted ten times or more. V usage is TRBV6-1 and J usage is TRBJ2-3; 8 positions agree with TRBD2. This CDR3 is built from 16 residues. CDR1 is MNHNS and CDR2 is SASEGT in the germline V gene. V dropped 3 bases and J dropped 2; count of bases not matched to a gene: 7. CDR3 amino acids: CASSDGLAGNTDTQYF. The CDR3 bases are TGTGCCAGCAGTGACGGGCTAGCGGGCAACACAGATACGCAGTATTTT.

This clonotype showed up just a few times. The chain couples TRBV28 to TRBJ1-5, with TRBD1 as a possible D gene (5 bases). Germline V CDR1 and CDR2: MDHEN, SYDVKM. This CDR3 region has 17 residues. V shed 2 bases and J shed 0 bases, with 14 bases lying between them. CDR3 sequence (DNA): TGTGCCAGCAGTTTACTTAGTATGACAGCTAGCAATCAGCCCCAGCATTTT. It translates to CASSLLSMTASNQPQHF.

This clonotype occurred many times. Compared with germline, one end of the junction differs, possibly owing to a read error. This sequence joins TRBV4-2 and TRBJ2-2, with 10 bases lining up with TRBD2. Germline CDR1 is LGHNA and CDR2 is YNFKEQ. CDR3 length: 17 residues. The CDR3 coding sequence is TGTGCCAGCAGCCAAGAAACTAGCGGGGTCCTTACCGAGGAGCTGTTTTTT. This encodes CASSQETSGVLTEELFF.

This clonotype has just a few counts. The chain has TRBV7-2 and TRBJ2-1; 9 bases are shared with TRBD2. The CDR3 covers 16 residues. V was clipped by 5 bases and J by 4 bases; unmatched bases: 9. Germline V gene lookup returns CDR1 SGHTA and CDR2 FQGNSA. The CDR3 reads CASSAPPAGGYNEQFF. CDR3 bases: TGTGCCAGCAGCGCCCCCCCAGCGGGGGGATACAATGAGCAGTTCTTC.

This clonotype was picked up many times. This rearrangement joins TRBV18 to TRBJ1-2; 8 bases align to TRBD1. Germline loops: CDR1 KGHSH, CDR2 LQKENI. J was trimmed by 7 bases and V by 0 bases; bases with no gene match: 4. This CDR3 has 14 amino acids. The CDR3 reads CASSPPGQGFGYTF. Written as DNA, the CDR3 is TGTGCCAGCTCACCACCCGGACAGGGTTTTGGCTACACCTTC.